Presented here are 29 T cell receptor beta chains from one specimen sequenced in a study of blood T cells in healthy people across ages. A sample-barcoded 5' primer and a J-beta primer mix were used in a second PCR of about 6 to 11 cycles. In TCRdb, the 5' RACE reads were re-called with MiXCR into one record per CDR3 protein. The sample lists hundreds of thousands of distinct CDR3 sequences, around 20% seen once, with roughly 3.7% in the top ten. The sequenced sample was blood. All receptors derive from a man between 65 and 85 years old in good health.

The chain links TRBV10-3 to TRBJ1-3; D ambiguous. Germline V gene sequence: CDR1 ENHRY, CDR2 SYGVKD. V lost 6 bases to trimming and J lost 2 bases, with 17 bases between them. This CDR3 is 16 amino acids long. The CDR3 DNA reads as TGTGCCATCAGATCGACGATTCGGGGTCCTGGAAACACCATATATTTT. Its translation is CAIRSTIRGPGNTIYF.

The J gene is TRBJ2-3, the V gene TRBV20-1; D unresolved. Germline V gene sequence: CDR1 DFQATT, CDR2 SNEGSKA (reference sequence). Trimming removed 0 bases from V and 2 bases from J, with 9 bases in between. The CDR3 spans 14 residues. The CDR3, as DNA: TGCAGTGCTAGAGATTCCGGCATCACAGATACGCAGTATTTT. Protein: CSARDSGITDTQYF.

With regard to this clonotype: One junction end disagrees with the germline gene, perhaps due to a read error. The rearrangement uses TRBV12-3 or TRBV12-4 and TRBJ1-4; D is ambiguous. The CDR3 spans 12 residues. The CDR3 loop reads CASGSTNERLFF. The CDR3 nucleotides are TGTGCCAGCGGGTCAACTAATGAAAGACTGTTTTTT.

This clonotype was recorded a few times. The V and J genes are TRBV20-1 and TRBJ1-6; 7 bases fit TRBD1. With 8 bases clipped from V and 5 bases from J, the junction kept 9 bases outside the gene matches. Germline CDR1 is DFQATT and CDR2 is SNEGSKA (reference sequence). The length of the CDR3 is 14 residues. In nucleotides, the CDR3 is TGCAGTTCATCGTCAGGGACAGATAATTCACCCCTCCACTTT. The encoded protein is CSSSSGTDNSPLHF.

CDR3 residues: CSAGQGQETQYF. In nucleotides, the CDR3 is TGCAGCGCTGGACAGGGCCAAGAGACCCAGTACTTC. The chain links TRBV29-1 to TRBJ2-5, with 8 bases aligning to TRBD1. Trimming at V came to 7 bases and at J to 1 base, leaving 2 bases not matched to a gene. Germline CDR1 is SQVTM and CDR2 is ANQGSEA. This CDR3 spans 12 amino acids.

The rearrangement links TRBV7-9 to TRBJ1-3; D is ambiguous. CDR3 length: 15 residues. The V end was cut by 1 base, the J end by 5 bases, with 12 bases between. Per the germline V gene, CDR1 is SEHNR and CDR2 is FQNEAQ (reference sequence). The CDR3 coding sequence is TGTGCCAGCAGCTTAGACTTTGGCAGACGAAACACCATATATTTT. This codes for CASSLDFGRRNTIYF.

This chain connects TRBV5-5 to TRBJ1-1; no clear D gene. This CDR3 comprises 13 residues. Germline CDR1 reads SGHKS; CDR2 reads YYEKEE (reference sequence). Trimming stripped 1 base from V and 1 base from J, with 5 bases between. The CDR3 DNA sequence: TGTGCCAGCAGCTTGTTCCCGAACACTGAAGCTTTCTTT. It codes for CASSLFPNTEAFF.

The chain couples TRBV5-1 to TRBJ1-1; no clear D. Germline lookup yields CDR1 SGHRS and CDR2 YFSETQ. Trimming left V 5 bases short and J 6 bases short, with 17 bases between. The CDR3 has 14 residues. CDR3: CASRVGSHLAEAFF. The CDR3, as DNA: TGCGCCAGCAGGGTGGGTTCCCATTTGGCTGAAGCTTTCTTT.

A few counts support this clonotype. DNA of the CDR3: TGTGCCAGCAGTTTATCCCCTAGAAACATTCAGTACTTC. Its protein is CASSLSPRNIQYF. J is TRBJ2-4 and V is TRBV27, with D uncertain. Germline CDR1 and CDR2: MNHEY and SMNVEV (reference sequence). The CDR3 spans 13 residues. Between the trimmed V and J ends, which lost 0 bases and 6 bases, there was a span of 6 bases.

With respect to this clonotype: Sequence at one end of the junction differs from germline and may be a read error. The V gene is TRBV7-3, the J gene TRBJ2-7, with D perhaps TRBD1 (7 bases). CDR1 is SGHTA and CDR2 is FQGTGA in the germline V gene. The CDR3 totals 15 residues. CDR3 in DNA: TGTGCCAGCAGCACCTCAACAGGGGACTGGAATGAGCAGCTCTTC. Encoded protein: CASSTSTGDWNEQLF.

This clonotype was seen a handful of times. The chain links TRBV28 to TRBJ1-4; D perhaps matches TRBD1 (5 bases). This CDR3 comprises 12 residues. The germline V gene has CDR1 MDHEN and CDR2 SYDVKM. Trimming pared 10 bases from V and 8 bases from J, leaving 14 bases between. DNA for the CDR3: TGTGCCACCTCAGGGCGTCGGGAAAAACTGTTTTTT. Protein: CATSGRREKLFF.

There are a few counts of this clonotype. The rearrangement uses TRBV21-1 and TRBJ1-2; the table's D call, TRBD1, has no DNA check behind it. TRBV21-1 is recorded as a pseudogene. The CDR3 is made up of 12 amino acids. CDR3 bases: TGTGCCATCCCGGCCCCTACCTATGGCTACACCTTC. This translates into CAIPAPTYGYTF.

V gene TRBV9 combines with J gene TRBJ2-5; D unresolved. The end of the DNA aligns better with TRBJ2-7, so the J call may be wrong. This CDR3 spans 14 amino acids. CDR1 SGDLS and CDR2 YYNGEE come from the germline V gene. The CDR3 sequence: CASSVNPGDYEQYF. The CDR3 nucleotides read TGTGCCAGCAGCGTAAACCCTGGGGACTACGAGCAGTACTTC.

Comment on this clonotype: A much larger clone is a single base away; this may be a read error. V is TRBV4-1 and J is TRBJ2-1; 13 positions match TRBD2. V shed 5 bases and J 4 bases; nucleotides not matched to a gene: 5. Germline CDR1 is MGHRA and CDR2 is YSYEKL. The CDR3 consists of 16 residues. The CDR3, as DNA: TGCGCCAGCAGCTTGACTAGCGGGAGGAAGTACAATGAGCAGTTCTTC. Translated: CASSLTSGRKYNEQFF.

The chain combines TRBV20-1 with TRBJ1-4; TRBD1 is a possible D gene (6 bases). V was cut by 0 bases and J by 8 bases, with 16 bases left in between. This CDR3 region has 15 residues. Germline V gene sequence: CDR1 DFQATT, CDR2 SNEGSKA (reference sequence). CDR3 in amino acids: CSARDNIRGGEKLFF. The CDR3 coding sequence is TGCAGTGCTAGAGATAACATAAGGGGGGGAGAAAAACTGTTTTTT.

The gene calls are TRBV5-1 and TRBJ2-1; 9 bases are a match to TRBD2. Germline V lookup: CDR1 SGHRS, CDR2 YFSETQ. CDR3 length: 17 amino acids. Unmatched junction bases numbered 9, after V lost 3 bases and J lost 2 bases. The CDR3: CASSSESGGRAYNEQFF. In nucleotides, the CDR3 is TGCGCCAGCAGCTCAGAGTCGGGCGGGAGGGCCTACAATGAGCAGTTCTTC.

This clonotype was seen only a few times. The rearrangement uses TRBV20-1 and TRBJ2-2; D is unclear. V gave up 6 bases and J gave up 5 bases, with 10 bases separating them. Germline loops: CDR1 DFQATT, CDR2 SNEGSKA (reference sequence). This CDR3 comprises 12 residues. The CDR3 DNA follows: TGCAGTGCGAGCCTATGGACCGGGGAGCTGTTTTTT. Protein sequence: CSASLWTGELFF.

J is TRBJ2-3 and V is TRBV5-1; D possibly corresponds to TRBD2 (6 bases). Trimming removed 3 bases from V and 6 bases from J, with 17 bases in between. CDR3 length: 15 residues. The germline gives CDR1 SGHRS, CDR2 YFSETQ. The CDR3 region is CASSWTAGSGDTQYF. The CDR3 nucleotides read TGCGCCAGCAGCTGGACGGCCGGGAGTGGGGATACGCAGTATTTT.

The genes are TRBV9 and TRBJ1-1; D uncertain. V was pared by 0 bases and J by 0 bases, with 6 bases between. Germline values: CDR1 SGDLS, CDR2 YYNGEE. The CDR3 has 14 amino acids. This CDR3 reads CASSVALVNTEAFF. The CDR3 region has the DNA TGTGCCAGCAGCGTAGCTCTGGTGAACACTGAAGCTTTCTTT. The full variable domain, its missing parts supplied by reference TRBV9 and TRBJ1-1, is DSGVTQTPKHLITATGQRVTLRCSPRSGDLSVYWYQQSLDQGLQFLIQYYNGEERAKGNILERFSAQQFPDLHSELNLSSLELGDSALYFCASSVALVNTEAFFGQGTRLTVV.

This sequence joins TRBV7-9 and TRBJ2-5; no firm D call. With the DNA end fitting TRBJ2-1 better, the J assignment may be wrong. The CDR3 spans 15 residues. CDR1 is SEHNR and CDR2 is FQNEAQ in the germline V gene (reference sequence). The CDR3 DNA sequence: TGTGCCAGCAGCCCCCAGGATGCGCCCCCGAATGAGCAGTTCTTC. The encoded protein is CASSPQDAPPNEQFF.

This clonotype was seen repeatedly, ten times or more. The V call is TRBV27, the J call TRBJ2-7, with TRBD1 as a possible D gene (6 bases). The V and J ends lost 6 bases and 1 base respectively, with 13 bases between them. The CDR3 contains 14 residues. CDR1 is MNHEY, CDR2 SMNVEV, per germline (reference sequence). CDR3 amino acids: CASRLGTTSYEQYF. In nucleotides, the CDR3 is TGTGCCAGCAGACTAGGGACAACTTCCTACGAGCAGTACTTC.

The rearrangement uses TRBV7-9 and TRBJ2-5; 8 bases are shared with TRBD1. Germline CDR1 reads SEHNR; CDR2 reads FQNEAQ (reference sequence). V dropped 6 bases and J dropped 1; count of bases not matched to a gene: 4. The CDR3 contains 14 residues. The DNA for the CDR3 is TGTGCCAGCAGGATCAGGGGGCCCCAAGAGACCCAGTACTTC. Translation: CASRIRGPQETQYF.

This clonotype was seen a handful of times. The chain employs TRBV7-2 and TRBJ2-2; 8 bases map to TRBD1. The germline V gene encodes CDR1 SGHTA and CDR2 FQGNSA. The CDR3 is 15 amino acids. Trimming at V came to 4 bases and at J to 2 bases, leaving 3 bases not matched to a gene. The CDR3 region is CASSWGQANTGELFF. Here the CDR3 DNA reads TGTGCCAGCAGCTGGGGACAGGCTAACACCGGGGAGCTGTTTTTT.

The gene calls are TRBV18 and TRBJ2-7, with 9 bases lining up with TRBD2. The trim removed 0 bases at V and 6 bases at J, leaving 9 bases unmatched. The CDR3 loop spans 16 amino acids. The germline V gene encodes CDR1 KGHSH and CDR2 LQKENI. CDR3 amino acids: CASSPPGLAGSVEQYF. The DNA for the CDR3 is TGTGCCAGCTCACCACCTGGGCTAGCGGGATCGGTCGAGCAGTACTTC.

This chain uses TRBV12-3 or TRBV12-4 with TRBJ2-1; 10 bases are a match to TRBD2. Germline trimming cut 5 bases from V and 4 bases from J; bases unmatched to any gene: 5. This CDR3 has 15 amino acids. The CDR3 DNA reads as TGTGCCAGCAGTGTGTCTAGCGGGAGTTACAATGAGCAGTTCTTC. Encoded protein: CASSVSSGSYNEQFF.

Only a few counts were recorded for this clonotype. The chain carries TRBV4-1 and TRBJ1-1; D gene unclear. Germline V gene lookup returns CDR1 MGHRA and CDR2 YSYEKL. Trimming removed 1 base from V and 5 bases from J, with 17 bases in between. This CDR3 is 16 amino acids long. The CDR3 nucleotides are TGCGCCAGCAGCCAAGGGACCGCCAAAATCTCTACTGAAGCTTTCTTT. It is translated as CASSQGTAKISTEAFF.

The rearrangement links TRBV29-1 to TRBJ2-7, with 11 bases aligning to TRBD2. The CDR3 extends over 15 amino acids. J lost 2 bases, V lost 6 bases, and 9 bases had no gene match. Germline CDR1 SQVTM, CDR2 ANQGSEA. CDR3 amino acids: CSVQRTSGPPYEQYF. CDR3 nucleotides: TGCAGCGTCCAAAGGACTAGCGGGCCGCCCTACGAGCAGTACTTC.

This clonotype has more than one count but fewer than ten. The chain carries TRBV28 and TRBJ2-7; weak D call: TRBD2 (5 bases). V was clipped by 2 bases and J by 3 bases, with 20 bases between them. The CDR3 is made up of 17 amino acids. In germline, CDR1 is MDHEN, CDR2 SYDVKM. CDR3 residues: CASSLTSPGSWFYEQYF. CDR3 bases: TGTGCCAGCAGTTTAACATCTCCGGGGTCTTGGTTCTACGAGCAGTACTTC.

The CDR3 protein is CASTFVAGNTEAFF. The CDR3 nucleotides read TGTGCCAGCACTTTTGTGGCAGGGAACACTGAAGCTTTCTTT. The V and J genes are TRBV2 and TRBJ1-1; D is uncertain. The CDR3 length is 14 residues. V gave up 7 bases and J gave up 1 base, with 13 bases separating them. The germline V gene has CDR1 SNHLY and CDR2 FYNNEI.